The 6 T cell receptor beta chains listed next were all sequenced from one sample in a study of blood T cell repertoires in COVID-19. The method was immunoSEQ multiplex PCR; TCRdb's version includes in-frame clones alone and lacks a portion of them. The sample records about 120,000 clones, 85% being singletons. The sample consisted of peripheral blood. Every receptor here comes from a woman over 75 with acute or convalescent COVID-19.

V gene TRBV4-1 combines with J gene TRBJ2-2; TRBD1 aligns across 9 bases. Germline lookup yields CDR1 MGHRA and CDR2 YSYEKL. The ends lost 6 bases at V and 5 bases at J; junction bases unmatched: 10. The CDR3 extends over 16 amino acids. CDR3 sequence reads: CASRLPGQGATGELFF. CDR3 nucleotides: TGCGCCAGCAGACTCCCGGGACAGGGTGCAACCGGGGAGCTGTTTTTT.

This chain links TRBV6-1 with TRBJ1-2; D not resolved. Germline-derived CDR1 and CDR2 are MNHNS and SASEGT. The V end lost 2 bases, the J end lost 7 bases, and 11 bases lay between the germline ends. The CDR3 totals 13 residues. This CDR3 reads CASSEQAVSGYTF. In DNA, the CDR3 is TGTGCCAGCAGTGAACAGGCCGTGAGTGGCTACACCTTC.

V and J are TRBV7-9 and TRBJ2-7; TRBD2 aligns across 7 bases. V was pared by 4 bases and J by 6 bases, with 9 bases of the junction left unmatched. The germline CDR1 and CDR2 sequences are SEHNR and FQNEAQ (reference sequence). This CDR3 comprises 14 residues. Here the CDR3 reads CASSSDRLAGEQYV. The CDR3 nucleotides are TGTGCCAGCAGCTCCGACCGACTAGCCGGCGAGCAGTACGTC.

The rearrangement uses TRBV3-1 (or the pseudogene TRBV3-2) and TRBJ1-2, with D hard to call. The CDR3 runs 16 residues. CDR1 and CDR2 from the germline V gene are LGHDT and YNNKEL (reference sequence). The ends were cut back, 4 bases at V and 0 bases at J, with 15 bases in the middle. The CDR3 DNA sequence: TGTGCCAGCAGCCCATTGGCGGGATCTACTAACTATGGCTACACCTTC. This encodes CASSPLAGSTNYGYTF.

This CDR3 is CAISATGTNEKLFF. In DNA, the CDR3 is TGTGCCATCAGTGCCACAGGGACAAATGAAAAACTGTTTTTT. This chain connects TRBV10-3 to TRBJ1-4; D might be TRBD1 (6 bases). This CDR3 has 14 residues. The ends were cut back, 4 bases at V and 5 bases at J, with 11 bases in the middle. The germline V gene encodes CDR1 ENHRY and CDR2 SYGVKD.

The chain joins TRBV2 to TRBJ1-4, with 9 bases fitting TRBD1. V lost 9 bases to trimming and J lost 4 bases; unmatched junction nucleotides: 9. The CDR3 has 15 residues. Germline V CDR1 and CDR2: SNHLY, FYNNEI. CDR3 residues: CASYRGRPLNEKLFF. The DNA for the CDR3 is TGTGCCAGTTACAGGGGGCGTCCCCTTAATGAAAAACTGTTTTTT.